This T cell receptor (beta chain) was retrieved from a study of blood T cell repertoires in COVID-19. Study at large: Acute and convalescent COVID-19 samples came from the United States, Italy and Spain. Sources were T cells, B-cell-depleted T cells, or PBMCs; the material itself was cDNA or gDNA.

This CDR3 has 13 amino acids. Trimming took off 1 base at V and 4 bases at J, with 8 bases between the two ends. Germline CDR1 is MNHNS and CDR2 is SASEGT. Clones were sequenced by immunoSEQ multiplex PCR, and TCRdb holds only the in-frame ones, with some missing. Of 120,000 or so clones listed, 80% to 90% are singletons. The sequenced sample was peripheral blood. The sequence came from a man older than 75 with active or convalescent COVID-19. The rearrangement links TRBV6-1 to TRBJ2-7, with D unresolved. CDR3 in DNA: TGTGCCAGCAGTGAAGGCCCCACTTACGAGCAGTACTTC. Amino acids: CASSEGPTYEQYF.